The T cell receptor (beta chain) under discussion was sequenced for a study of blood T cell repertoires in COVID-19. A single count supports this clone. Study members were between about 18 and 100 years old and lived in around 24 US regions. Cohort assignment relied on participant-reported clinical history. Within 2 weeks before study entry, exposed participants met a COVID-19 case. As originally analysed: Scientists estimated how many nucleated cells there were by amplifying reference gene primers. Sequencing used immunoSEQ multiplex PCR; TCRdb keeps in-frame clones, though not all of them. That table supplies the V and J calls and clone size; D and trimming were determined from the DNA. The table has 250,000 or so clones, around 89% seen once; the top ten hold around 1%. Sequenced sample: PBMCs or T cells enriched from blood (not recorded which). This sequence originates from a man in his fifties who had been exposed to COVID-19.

This chain's CDR3 is CATSGPTSGRAQVHEQFF. The DNA of the CDR3 is TGTGCCACCAGTGGTCCTACTAGCGGGAGGGCCCAGGTGCATGAGCAGTTCTTC. The V and J genes are TRBV24-1 and TRBJ2-1; 13 nucleotides match TRBD2. V shed 5 bases, J shed 8 bases, and the junction held 14 bases outside the gene matches. This CDR3 is 18 amino acids long. Germline assignment: CDR1 KGHDR and CDR2 SFDVKD.